This T cell receptor (beta chain) originates from a study of CD8 T cells in Susac syndrome. Study overall: Patients with Susac syndrome were therapy-naive, on corticosteroids, or on intravenous immunoglobulin alone at blood draw.

The germline V and J ends were trimmed by 6 bases and 5 bases, with 17 bases remaining between them. This CDR3 has 15 residues. Germline values: CDR1 SEHNR, CDR2 FQNEAQ (reference sequence). Reverse transcription used about 0.45 to 1 ug RNA and random hexamers. TCRdb reprocessed the immunoSEQ multiplex PCR reads with MiXCR, giving one entry per CDR3 protein. The sample includes about 150,000 distinct CDR3 sequences, 95% to 97% seen only once; the top ten take about 0.12%. This clonotype was obtained from a human donor with Susac syndrome. What was sequenced was CD4+ T cells from PBMCs. The chain recombines TRBV7-9 with TRBJ2-1; either TRBD1 or TRBD2 may fit D (5 bases each). As DNA, the CDR3 is TGTGCCAGCAGTGATGGGGGACCCTTAAACAATGAGCAGTTCTTC. This sequence encodes CASSDGGPLNNEQFF.